This passage covers 3 T cell receptor beta chains from one sample sequenced in a study of Graves' ophthalmopathy and Graves' hyperthyroidism. Amplified TCR beta CDR3 regions were obtained using RNA transcripts as template. Scientists carried out first-round RT-PCR using HTBI primers and then a second-round multiplex PCR. Each CDR3 protein is one row after TCRdb ran MiXCR on the multiplex PCR reads. The sample includes 360,000 or so distinct CDR3 sequences, approximately 20% seen only once; the top ten take roughly 1.6%. Sequenced: peripheral blood. The receptors here all came from a woman aged 18-29 years with Graves' ophthalmopathy.

This clonotype came up a few times. The chain links TRBV5-1 to TRBJ2-3; maybe TRBD2 (6 bases). The CDR3 length is 15 residues. V lost 0 bases to trimming and J lost 4 bases, with 12 bases between them. Germline loops: CDR1 SGHRS, CDR2 YFSETQ. Written as DNA, the CDR3 is TGCGCCAGCAGCTTGGCAAAAGGAGGGGCAGATACGCAGTATTTT. Protein sequence: CASSLAKGGADTQYF.

The chain couples TRBV6-5 to TRBJ2-7, with D possibly being TRBD1 or TRBD2 (5 bases each). This CDR3 comprises 14 residues. Germline-derived CDR1 and CDR2 are MNHEY and SVGAGI. The V end was cut by 2 bases, the J end by 6 bases, with 14 bases between. CDR3 sequence reads: CASSYGGSVSEQYF. The CDR3 nucleotides are TGTGCCAGCAGTTACGGGGGTAGCGTCTCCGAGCAGTACTTC.

The table lists this clonotype with many counts. The CDR3 coding sequence is TGTGCCAGCAGTTACAGTGGACGGAGAAACACCGGGGAGCTGTTTTTT. This sequence encodes CASSYSGRRNTGELFF. The V call is TRBV6-5, the J call TRBJ2-2; no definite D call. The CDR3 totals 16 residues. Trimming removed 2 bases from V and 2 bases from J, with 12 bases in between. In germline, CDR1 is MNHEY, CDR2 SVGAGI.